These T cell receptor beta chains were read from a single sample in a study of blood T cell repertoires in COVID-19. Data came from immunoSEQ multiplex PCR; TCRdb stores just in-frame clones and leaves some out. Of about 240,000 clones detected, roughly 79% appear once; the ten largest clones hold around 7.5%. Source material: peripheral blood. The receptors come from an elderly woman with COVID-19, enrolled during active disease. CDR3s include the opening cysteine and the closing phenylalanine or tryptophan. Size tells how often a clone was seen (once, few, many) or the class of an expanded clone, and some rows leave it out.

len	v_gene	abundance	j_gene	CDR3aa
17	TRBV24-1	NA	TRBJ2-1	CATSDFGTGTRISEQFF
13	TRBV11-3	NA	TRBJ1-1	CASSSRGNTEAFF
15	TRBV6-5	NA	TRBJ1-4	CASRMTGATNEKLFF
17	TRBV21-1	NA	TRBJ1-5	CATWRTPRQGQGQPQHF
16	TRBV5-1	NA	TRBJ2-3	CASSLAGRERVDTQYF
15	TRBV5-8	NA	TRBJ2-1	CASSFRDSGYNEQFF
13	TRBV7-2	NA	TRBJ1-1	CASSAGRKPEAFF
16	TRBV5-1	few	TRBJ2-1	CASSYSGTGAPNEQFF
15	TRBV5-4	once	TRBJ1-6	CASSLGQGAAGPLHF
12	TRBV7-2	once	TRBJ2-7	CASSFDSYEQYF
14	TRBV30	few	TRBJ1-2	CAWRTTGIYYGYTF
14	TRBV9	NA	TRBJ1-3	CASSPRTVGNTIYF
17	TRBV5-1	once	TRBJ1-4	CASSLQGREATNEKLFF
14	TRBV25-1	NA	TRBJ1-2	CASSEVRTGYGYTF
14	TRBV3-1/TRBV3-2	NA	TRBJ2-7	CASSRTLLGYEQYF
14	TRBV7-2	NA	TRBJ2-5	CASSLYGSGETQYF
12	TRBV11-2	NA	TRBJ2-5	CASSFPRETQYF
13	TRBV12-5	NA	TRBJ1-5	CASGGQLTQPQHF
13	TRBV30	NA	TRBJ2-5	CAWSGGFQETQYF
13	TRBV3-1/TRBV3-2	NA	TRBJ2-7	CASSRRGGDEQYF
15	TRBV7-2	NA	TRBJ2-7	CASSSQGLAGSEQYF
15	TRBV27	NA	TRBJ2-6	CASSFWGLGANVLTF
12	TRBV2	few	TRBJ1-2	CASSSQAYGYTF
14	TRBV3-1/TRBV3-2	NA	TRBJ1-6	CASSQAEGNSPLHF
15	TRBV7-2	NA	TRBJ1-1	CASSLPPPGKTEAFF
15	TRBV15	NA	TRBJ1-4	CATSIPTGRREKLFF
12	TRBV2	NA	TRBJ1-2	CASSGARYGYTF
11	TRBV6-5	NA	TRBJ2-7	CASNRGYEQYF
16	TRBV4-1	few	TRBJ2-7	CASSQASGRALSEQYF
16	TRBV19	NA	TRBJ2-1	CASSMAGRGRLNEQFF
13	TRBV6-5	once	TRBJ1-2	CASHNSSPYGYTF